This TCR beta chain came from a study of radiotherapy plus CTLA-4 blockade in lung cancer. Study details: Among all patients, 15% to 20% showed objective responses, while roughly 28% had disease control. Overall study results and limits: Expansion of tumor-derived TCR clones was observed in blood after radiotherapy plus ipilimumab.

This clone was counted once. What it binds is unknown. The CDR3 runs to 14 residues. Germline V lookup: CDR1 MDHEN, CDR2 SYDVKM. Profiled with immunoSEQ multiplex PCR; TCRdb holds only in-frame clones, not every one. The profile shows 90,000 to 100,000 clones, roughly 74% of them singletons. Participants had chemo-refractory metastatic non-small-cell lung cancer and were treated with focal radiation plus ipilimumab CTLA-4 blockade. Sequencing used peripheral blood, obtained from a patient treated with radiotherapy plus ipilimumab. The receptor was derived from a human donor with non-small cell lung cancer who had a partial response to radiotherapy plus ipilimumab. Some clones in this sample may be carry-over from other donors' samples. The chain links TRBV28 to TRBJ2-5, with D maybe TRBD2 (6 bases). The last part of the DNA fits TRBJ2-7 better; the J call may be wrong. CDR3 sequence: CASRAPGLVYEQYF. The DNA for the CDR3 is TGTGCCAGCAGAGCGCCGGGACTGGTGTACGAGCAGTACTTC.